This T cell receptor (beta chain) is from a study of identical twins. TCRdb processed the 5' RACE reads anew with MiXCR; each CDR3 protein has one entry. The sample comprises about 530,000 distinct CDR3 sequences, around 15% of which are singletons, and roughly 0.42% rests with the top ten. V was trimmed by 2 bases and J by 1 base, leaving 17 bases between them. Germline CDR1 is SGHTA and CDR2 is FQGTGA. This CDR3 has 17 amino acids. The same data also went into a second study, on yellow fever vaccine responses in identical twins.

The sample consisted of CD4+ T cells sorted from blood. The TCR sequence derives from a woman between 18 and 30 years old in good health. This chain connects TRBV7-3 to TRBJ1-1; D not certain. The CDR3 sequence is CASSLRLNTAKNTEAFF. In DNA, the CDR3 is TGTGCCAGCAGCTTACGTCTTAATACAGCGAAGAACACTGAAGCTTTCTTT.